The 28 T cell receptor beta chains listed next were all sequenced from one sample in a study of T cells of healthy individuals. TCRdb used MiXCR to reprocess the 5' RACE reads, holding one entry per CDR3 protein. Among more than 85,000 distinct CDR3 sequences listed, approximately 15% were seen once. All receptors derive from a human donor in good health.

This clonotype was observed at least ten times. The chain couples TRBV4-2 to TRBJ2-7; TRBD2 aligns across 7 bases. The CDR3 totals 15 residues. CDR1 and CDR2 (germline): LGHNA, YNFKEQ. V lost 0 bases to trimming and J lost 0 bases; unmatched junction nucleotides: 2. The DNA of the CDR3 is TGTGCCAGCAGCCAAGAGCCTAGCGGCTCCTACGAGCAGTACTTC. This sequence encodes CASSQEPSGSYEQYF.

V and J are TRBV5-1 and TRBJ1-1; no firm D call. Germline CDR1 is SGHRS and CDR2 is YFSETQ. There are 15 residues in the CDR3. V was cut by 0 bases and J by 0 bases, with 9 bases left in between. In DNA, the CDR3 is TGCGCCAGCAGCTTGGCTCCAGATTTGAACACTGAAGCTTTCTTT. This translates into CASSLAPDLNTEAFF.

There are a few counts of this clonotype. The rearrangement uses TRBV3-1 and TRBJ2-7; D remains ambiguous. The germline CDR1 and CDR2 sequences are LGHDT and YNNKEL (reference sequence). The CDR3 extends over 13 amino acids. V was clipped by 2 bases and J by 6 bases, with 11 bases between them. In DNA, the CDR3 is TGTGCCAGCAGCCAACGCGACAATCGCGAGCAGTACTTC. This translates into CASSQRDNREQYF.

The chain links TRBV20-1 to TRBJ1-5; tentative D call: TRBD1 (5 bases). V was pared by 1 base and J by 7 bases, with 14 bases between. This CDR3 has 14 amino acids. Germline CDR1 and CDR2: DFQATT and SNEGSKA (reference sequence). The CDR3 is CSARVAGGFQPQHF. Written as DNA, the CDR3 is TGCAGTGCTAGAGTGGCTGGGGGGTTCCAGCCCCAGCATTTT.

V and J are TRBV20-1 and TRBJ2-7, with TRBD2 matching over 13 bases. After removal of 1 base from V and 0 bases from J, the junction contained 3 bases not matched to a gene. Per the germline V gene, CDR1 is DFQATT and CDR2 is SNEGSKA (reference sequence). This CDR3 has 16 amino acids. CDR3 loop: CSARGLAGGDSYEQYF. The CDR3 DNA is TGCAGTGCTAGAGGACTAGCGGGGGGCGACTCCTACGAGCAGTACTTC.

V and J are TRBV20-1 and TRBJ2-7; 9 bases are a match to TRBD1. The CDR3 sequence is 13 residues long. Germline V gene data show CDR1 as DFQATT and CDR2 as SNEGSKA (reference sequence). V lost 6 bases, J lost 6 bases, and 9 bases stayed unmatched. This CDR3 is CSANRDREGEQYF. CDR3 DNA sequence: TGCAGTGCAAACCGGGACAGGGAGGGCGAGCAGTACTTC.

V usage is TRBV20-1 and J usage is TRBJ1-5; D may be TRBD1 (6 bases). The germline V gene encodes CDR1 DFQATT and CDR2 SNEGSKA (reference sequence). V lost 4 bases to trimming and J lost 4 bases, with 8 bases between them. The CDR3 contains 12 residues. CDR3 loop: CSATTGNQPQHF. CDR3 DNA: TGCAGTGCTACGACAGGTAATCAGCCCCAGCATTTT.

The chain couples TRBV5-1 to TRBJ2-3; TRBD2 is a possible D gene (6 bases). CDR3 size: 14 residues. In germline, CDR1 is SGHRS, CDR2 YFSETQ. V lost 3 bases and J 6 bases, leaving 14 bases between the germline ends. DNA for the CDR3: TGCGCCAGCAGCTACTGGACTACCGGGGATACGCAGTATTTT. Translated: CASSYWTTGDTQYF.

Only a few counts were recorded for this clonotype. The CDR3 coding sequence is TGTGCCAGCAGTCGGGGTCTCTCTGGAAACACCATATATTTT. Translating gives CASSRGLSGNTIYF. The chain is built from TRBV12-3 or TRBV12-4 and TRBJ1-3, with no clear D. This CDR3 has 14 residues. V lost 5 bases and J 0 bases, leaving 8 bases between the germline ends.

This chain links TRBV5-1 with TRBJ2-3; D may correspond to TRBD1 or TRBD2 (6 bases each). The CDR3 loop spans 15 amino acids. V was cut by 4 bases and J by 2 bases, with 14 bases left in between. The germline gives CDR1 SGHRS, CDR2 YFSETQ. The CDR3 bases are TGCGCCAGCAGCGTCGGGGGCACCATCACAGATACGCAGTATTTT. This encodes CASSVGGTITDTQYF. Combining the CDR3 with reference TRBV5-1 and TRBJ2-3 gives the whole variable domain KAGVTQTPRYLIKTRGQQVTLSCSPISGHRSVSWYQQTPGQGLQFLFEYFSETQRNKGNFPGRFSGRQFSNSRSEMNVSTLELGDSALYLCASSVGGTITDTQYFGPGTRLTVL.

This chain joins TRBV20-1 and TRBJ2-6, with unresolved D. The germline V gene has CDR1 DFQATT and CDR2 SNEGSKA (reference sequence). There are 16 residues in the CDR3. V was cut by 5 bases and J by 0 bases, with 14 bases left in between. In DNA form, the CDR3 reads TGCAGTGCTTCAATCCTCGAGAGCTCTGGGGCCAACGTCCTGACTTTC. Protein sequence: CSASILESSGANVLTF.

This clonotype has ten or more counts. This rearrangement joins TRBV28 to TRBJ2-3; 13 nucleotides agree with TRBD2. The V and J ends lost 5 bases and 1 base, in that order; junction bases with no gene match: 6. The CDR3 covers 17 residues. Germline loops: CDR1 MDHEN, CDR2 SYDVKM. CDR3 loop: CASSPYTSGRGTDTQYF. In DNA, the CDR3 is TGTGCCAGCAGTCCGTACACTAGCGGGAGGGGCACAGATACGCAGTATTTT. Drawing the rest from reference TRBV28 and TRBJ2-3, the complete variable domain is DVKVTQSSRYLVKRTGEKVFLECVQDMDHENMFWYRQDPGLGLRLIYFSYDVKMKEKGDIPEGYSVSREKKERFSLILESASTNQTSMYLCASSPYTSGRGTDTQYFGPGTRLTVL.

At least ten counts were recorded for this clonotype. One end of the junction varies from germline; a read error may be responsible. This chain connects TRBV7-6 to TRBJ2-3; tentatively, D is TRBD1 or TRBD2 (5 bases each). CDR1 and CDR2 (germline): SGHVS, FNYEAQ. This CDR3 comprises 14 residues. This chain's CDR3 is CTELLGEWGDTQYF. The CDR3 DNA reads TGCACCGAATTACTAGGGGAATGGGGGGATACGCAGTATTTT.

A few counts support this clonotype. V is TRBV5-1 and J is TRBJ2-3, with 7 nucleotides matching TRBD2. The germline gives CDR1 SGHRS, CDR2 YFSETQ. The ends lost 0 bases at V and 3 bases at J; junction bases unmatched: 13. The CDR3 length is 18 residues. CDR3 in DNA: TGCGCCAGCAGCTTGGCCGGCCTAGCGGTTACGGTTACAGATACGCAGTATTTT. Translation gives CASSLAGLAVTVTDTQYF.

Only a few counts were recorded for this clonotype. This rearrangement joins TRBV20-1 to TRBJ2-7; the D is unclear. Germline loops: CDR1 DFQATT, CDR2 SNEGSKA (reference sequence). This CDR3 is built from 11 residues. V lost 5 bases and J lost 5, with 10 bases in between. CDR3 protein: CSAGFVDEQYF. CDR3 DNA sequence: TGCAGTGCTGGGTTCGTGGACGAGCAGTACTTC.

This clonotype was detected only a few times. The chain has TRBV3-1 and TRBJ1-5, with D unresolved. V dropped 1 base and J dropped 0 bases, with 10 bases sitting between them. Germline CDR1 LGHDT, CDR2 YNNKEL (reference sequence). CDR3 length: 16 amino acids. CDR3 sequence: CASSQVQGYSNQPQHF. CDR3 DNA: TGTGCCAGCAGCCAAGTCCAAGGGTATAGCAATCAGCCCCAGCATTTT.

The table lists this clonotype with a few counts. J is TRBJ1-2 and V is TRBV28; D gene ambiguous. The CDR3 is 15 amino acids. V was pared by 5 bases and J by 6 bases, with 19 bases between. The germline V gene encodes CDR1 MDHEN and CDR2 SYDVKM. The CDR3 DNA reads TGTGCCAGCAGTGTGGCCCCTGGAGGGAAGGATGGCTACACCTTC. Encoded protein: CASSVAPGGKDGYTF.

In its sample, this clonotype was seen a few times. This chain links TRBV7-2 with TRBJ2-5; 9 positions agree with TRBD1. Germline trimming cut 6 bases from V and 6 bases from J; bases unmatched to any gene: 8. This CDR3 is 14 amino acids long. Germline values: CDR1 SGHTA, CDR2 FQGNSA. The chain's CDR3 is CASSGGQGRKTQYF. The DNA for the CDR3 is TGTGCCAGCAGTGGGGGACAGGGTAGAAAGACCCAGTACTTC.

In its sample, this clonotype was seen many times. The chain combines TRBV19 with TRBJ1-5; possible D gene TRBD1, 5 bases. In germline, CDR1 is LNHDA, CDR2 SQIVND (reference sequence). This CDR3 has 13 amino acids. The ends were cut back, 7 bases at V and 6 bases at J, with 13 bases in the middle. The CDR3 loop reads CASTQVGAQPQHF. CDR3 DNA sequence: TGTGCCAGTACCCAGGTAGGGGCTCAGCCCCAGCATTTT.

This clonotype was seen only a few times. The rearrangement joins TRBV6-2 or TRBV6-3 to TRBJ2-3; 12 bases agree with TRBD2. CDR1 is MNHEY and CDR2 is SVGEGT in the germline V gene. This CDR3 region has 17 residues. The trim removed 4 bases at V and 3 bases at J, leaving 8 bases unmatched. CDR3 nucleotide sequence: TGTGCCAGCAGTTTCGGACTAGCGGGGTTTCGGACAGATACGCAGTATTTT. It yields the protein CASSFGLAGFRTDTQYF.

The V and J genes are TRBV9 and TRBJ2-3, with D perhaps TRBD1 (5 bases). V was trimmed by 3 bases and J by 6 bases, leaving 5 bases between them. From germline, CDR1 is SGDLS and CDR2 YYNGEE. This CDR3 region has 11 residues. In DNA form, the CDR3 reads TGTGCCAGCAGCGACAGGGATACGCAGTATTTT. Its protein is CASSDRDTQYF.

J is TRBJ2-3 and V is TRBV9; D possibly corresponds to TRBD2 (6 bases). With 2 bases removed from V and 6 bases from J, the gap between germline ends came to 22 bases. The CDR3 extends over 17 amino acids. Germline V CDR1 and CDR2: SGDLS, YYNGEE. The CDR3 region is CASSVFSRCSGGDTQYF. CDR3 DNA: TGTGCCAGCAGCGTCTTCTCGAGGTGTAGCGGCGGGGATACGCAGTATTTT.

In this sample, this clonotype turned up many times. The rearrangement links TRBV29-1 to TRBJ1-1; D remains ambiguous. V shed 1 base and J shed 5 bases, with 8 bases lying between them. The CDR3 is made up of 12 amino acids. CDR1 is SQVTM, CDR2 ANQGSEA, per germline. The CDR3 loop is CSVEVSRTEAFF. The CDR3 region has the DNA TGCAGCGTTGAAGTATCGAGGACTGAAGCTTTCTTT.

J is TRBJ2-5 and V is TRBV6-6; no reliable D call. The CDR3 sequence is 12 residues long. V was clipped by 2 bases and J by 3 bases, with 4 bases between them. CDR1 MNHNY and CDR2 SVGAGI come from the germline V gene (reference sequence). The CDR3 bases are TGTGCCAGCAGTTACAGGGAAGAGACCCAGTACTTC. This codes for CASSYREETQYF.

The V call is TRBV6-5, the J call TRBJ2-7; TRBD1 or TRBD2 may be the D gene (5 bases each). Per the germline V gene, CDR1 is MNHEY and CDR2 is SVGAGI. This CDR3 has 14 amino acids. V was shortened by 2 bases and J by 4 bases, with 12 bases between the two germline ends. In DNA, the CDR3 is TGTGCCAGCAGTTACCGGGGCAGTCAATACGAGCAGTACTTC. Its protein product is CASSYRGSQYEQYF.

This clonotype was detected ten times or more. The gene calls are TRBV29-1 and TRBJ2-6; D might be TRBD1 (5 bases). Germline V lookup: CDR1 SQVTM, CDR2 ANQGSEA. The germline V and J ends were trimmed by 5 bases and 0 bases, with 8 bases remaining between them. CDR3 size: 14 residues. CDR3 loop: CSVRTGSGANVLTF. CDR3 DNA: TGCAGCGTTCGAACAGGCTCTGGGGCCAACGTCCTGACTTTC.

This rearrangement joins TRBV10-2 to TRBJ2-3, with D maybe TRBD2 (5 bases). CDR3 length: 17 residues. The ends were cut back, 7 bases at V and 2 bases at J, with 22 bases in the middle. In germline, CDR1 is WSHSY, CDR2 SAAADI. CDR3 DNA sequence: TGCGCCAGCAAGTCCGGACTCAACCAACTCCACACAGATACGCAGTATTTT. Translating gives CASKSGLNQLHTDTQYF.

In its sample, this clonotype was seen many times. The rearrangement uses TRBV13 and TRBJ1-2; possibly TRBD1 for D (5 bases). The CDR3 is 17 residues long. CDR1 is PRHDT and CDR2 is FYEKMQ in the germline V gene (reference sequence). Trimming stripped 2 bases from V and 4 bases from J, with 20 bases between. The CDR3 region is CASSLSRRPGRTYGYTF. DNA of the CDR3: TGTGCCAGCAGCTTAAGTCGACGGCCGGGGCGGACCTATGGCTACACCTTC.